This T cell receptor (beta chain) is from a study of cytomegalovirus exposure and HLA in healthy donors. Study context: Of the donors genotyped, approximately 410 in all, about 76% fell in the Caucasian-associated ancestry cluster.

A word on this clone: The antigen is unknown.

Germline V lookup: CDR1 MNHNS, CDR2 SASEGT. CDR3 length: 15 amino acids. Use of 60 Vbeta and 13 Jbeta primers characterized the PCR. Using immunoSEQ multiplex PCR, the repertoire was profiled, and TCRdb retains in-frame clones only, with some absent. The sample comprises some 160,000 clones, around 80% of which are singletons, and approximately 0.73% rests with the top ten. Study-level points and caveats: The study recorded 160 or so TCR beta chains that were cytomegalovirus-associated.

Sequencing used PBMCs. The receptor comes from a woman aged 40 to 50 in good health and CMV-seronegative. The chain carries TRBV6-1 and TRBJ2-5; 9 bases align to TRBD2. The J call may be mistaken, given a closer DNA end match to TRBJ2-7. The CDR3 is CASSRLAEPIYEQYF. In DNA, the CDR3 is TGTGCCAGCAGCAGACTAGCGGAACCTATTTACGAGCAGTACTTC.